This T cell receptor beta chain was captured by sequencing in a study of control samples from healthy donors and cancer patients. Profiled with immunoSEQ multiplex PCR; TCRdb holds only in-frame clones, not every one. The sample shows 100,000 to 150,000 clones, 80% to 95% of them seen only once. Germline V lookup: CDR1 LNHDA, CDR2 SQIVND (reference sequence). V lost 4 bases and J lost 0, with 10 bases in between. CDR3 length: 15 amino acids. The receptor's source is a woman between 45 and 60 years old in good health. What was sequenced was blood. The chain links TRBV19 to TRBJ1-5; possibly TRBD1 for D (5 bases). The CDR3 bases are TGTGCCAGTAGTACGACAGCGTATAGCAATCAGCCCCAGCATTTT. This codes for CASSTTAYSNQPQHF.